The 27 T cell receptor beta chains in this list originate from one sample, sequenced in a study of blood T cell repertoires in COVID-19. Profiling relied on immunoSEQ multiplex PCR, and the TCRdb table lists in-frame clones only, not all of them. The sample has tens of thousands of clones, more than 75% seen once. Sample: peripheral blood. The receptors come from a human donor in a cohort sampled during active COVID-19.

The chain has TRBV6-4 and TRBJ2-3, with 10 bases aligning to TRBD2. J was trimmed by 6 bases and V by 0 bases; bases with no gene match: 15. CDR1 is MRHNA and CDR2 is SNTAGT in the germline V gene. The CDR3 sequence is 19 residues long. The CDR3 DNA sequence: TGTGCCAGCAGTGACTCGAGGGACCCGAGCGGGGGGGCTCTCGATACGCAGTATTTT. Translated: CASSDSRDPSGGALDTQYF.

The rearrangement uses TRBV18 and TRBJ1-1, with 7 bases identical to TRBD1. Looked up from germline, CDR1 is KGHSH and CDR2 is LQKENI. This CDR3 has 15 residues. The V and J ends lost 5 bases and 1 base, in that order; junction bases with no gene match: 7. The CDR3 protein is CASSNDRARNTEAFF. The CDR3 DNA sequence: TGTGCCAGCTCAAATGACAGGGCAAGGAACACTGAAGCTTTCTTT.

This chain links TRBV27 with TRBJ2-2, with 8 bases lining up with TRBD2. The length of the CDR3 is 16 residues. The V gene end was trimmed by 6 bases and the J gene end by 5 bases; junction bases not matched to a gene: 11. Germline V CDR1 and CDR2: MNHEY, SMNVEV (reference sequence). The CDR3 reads CASSLTSGTRTGELFF. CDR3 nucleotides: TGTGCCAGCAGCCTGACCTCCGGGACTAGAACCGGGGAGCTGTTTTTT.

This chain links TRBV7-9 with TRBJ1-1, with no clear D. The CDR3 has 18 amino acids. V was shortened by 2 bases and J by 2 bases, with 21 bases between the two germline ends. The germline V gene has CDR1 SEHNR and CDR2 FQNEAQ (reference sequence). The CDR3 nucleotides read TGTGCCAGCAGCTTAAGGTTGAGCCCAGGCAGCTCTAACACTGAAGCTTTCTTT. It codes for CASSLRLSPGSSNTEAFF.

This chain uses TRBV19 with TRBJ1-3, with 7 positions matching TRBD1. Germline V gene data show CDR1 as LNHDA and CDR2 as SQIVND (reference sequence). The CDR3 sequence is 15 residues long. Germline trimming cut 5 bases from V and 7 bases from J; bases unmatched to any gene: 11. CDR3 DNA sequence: TGTGCCAGTAGTCCGGGACAGACGGTGATGAACACCATATATTTT. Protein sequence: CASSPGQTVMNTIYF.

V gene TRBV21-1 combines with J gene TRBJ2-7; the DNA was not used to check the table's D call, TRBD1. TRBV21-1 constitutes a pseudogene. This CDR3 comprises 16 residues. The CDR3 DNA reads TGTGCCAGCAGCCCCTCCGTGGGGGCCCAGATCTACGAGCAGTACTTC. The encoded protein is CASSPSVGAQIYEQYF.

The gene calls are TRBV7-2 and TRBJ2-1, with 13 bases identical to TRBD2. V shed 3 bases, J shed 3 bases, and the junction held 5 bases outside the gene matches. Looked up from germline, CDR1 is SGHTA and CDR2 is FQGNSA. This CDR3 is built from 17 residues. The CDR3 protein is CASSFGTSGNLYNEQFF. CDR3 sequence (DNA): TGTGCCAGCAGCTTCGGGACTAGCGGGAACCTCTACAATGAGCAGTTCTTC.

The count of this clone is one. The CDR3 is CASSSLAGGNEQFF. CDR3 nucleotide sequence: TGTGCCAGCAGCTCACTAGCGGGGGGCAATGAGCAGTTCTTC. The gene calls are TRBV7-2 and TRBJ2-1, with 12 bases matching TRBD2. CDR1 SGHTA and CDR2 FQGNSA come from the germline V gene. V trimming: 4 bases; J trimming: 6 bases; junction bases outside the gene matches: 1. The CDR3 extends over 14 amino acids.

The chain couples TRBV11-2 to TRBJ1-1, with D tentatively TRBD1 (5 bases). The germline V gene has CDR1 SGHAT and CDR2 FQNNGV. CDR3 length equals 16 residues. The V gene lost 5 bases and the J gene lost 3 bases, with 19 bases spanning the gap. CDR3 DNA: TGTGCCAGCAGCCTACCAGGGTGGGATAGAGACACTGAAGCTTTCTTT. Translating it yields CASSLPGWDRDTEAFF.

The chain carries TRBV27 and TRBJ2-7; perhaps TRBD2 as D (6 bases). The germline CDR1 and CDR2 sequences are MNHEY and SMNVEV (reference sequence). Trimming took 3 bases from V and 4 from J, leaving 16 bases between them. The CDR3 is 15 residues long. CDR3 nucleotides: TGTGCCAGCAGTTTGGCGGCTAGCGATTGGTACGAGCAGTACTTC. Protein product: CASSLAASDWYEQYF.

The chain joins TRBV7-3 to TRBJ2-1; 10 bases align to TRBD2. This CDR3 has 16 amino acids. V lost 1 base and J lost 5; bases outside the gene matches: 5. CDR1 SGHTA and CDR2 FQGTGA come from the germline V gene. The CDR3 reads CASSLNSGRSNNEQFF. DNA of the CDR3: TGTGCCAGCAGCTTAAATAGCGGGAGGAGCAACAATGAGCAGTTCTTC.

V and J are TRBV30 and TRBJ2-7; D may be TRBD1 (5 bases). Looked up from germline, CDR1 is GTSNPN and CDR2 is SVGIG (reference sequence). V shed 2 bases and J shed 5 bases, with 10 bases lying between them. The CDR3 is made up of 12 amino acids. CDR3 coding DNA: TGTGCCTGGAGTTTAGGGGTGGACGAGCAGTACTTC. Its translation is CAWSLGVDEQYF.

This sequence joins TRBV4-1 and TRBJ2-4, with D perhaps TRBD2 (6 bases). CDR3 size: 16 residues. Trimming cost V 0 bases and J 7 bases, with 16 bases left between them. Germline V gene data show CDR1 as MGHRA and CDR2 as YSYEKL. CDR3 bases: TGCGCCAGCAGCCAAGACGACTCTGGCCGGGGGAACATTCAGTACTTC. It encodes CASSQDDSGRGNIQYF.

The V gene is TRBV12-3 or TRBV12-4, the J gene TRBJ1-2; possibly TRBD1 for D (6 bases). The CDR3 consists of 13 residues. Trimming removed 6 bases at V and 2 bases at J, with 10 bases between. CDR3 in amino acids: CASSTDRNYGYTF. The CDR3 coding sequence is TGTGCCAGCAGCACGGACAGAAACTATGGCTACACCTTC.

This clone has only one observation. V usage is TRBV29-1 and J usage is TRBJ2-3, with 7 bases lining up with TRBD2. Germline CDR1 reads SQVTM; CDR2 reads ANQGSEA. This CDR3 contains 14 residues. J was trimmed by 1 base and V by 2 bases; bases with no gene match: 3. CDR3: CSVERGVGTDTQYF. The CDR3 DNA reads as TGCAGCGTTGAACGGGGGGTAGGCACAGATACGCAGTATTTT.

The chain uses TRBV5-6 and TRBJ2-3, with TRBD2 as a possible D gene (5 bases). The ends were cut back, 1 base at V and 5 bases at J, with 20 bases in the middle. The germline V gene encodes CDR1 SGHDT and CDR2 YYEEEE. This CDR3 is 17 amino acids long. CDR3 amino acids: CASSLKRGLAREDTQYF. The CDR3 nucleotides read TGTGCCAGCAGCTTGAAAAGAGGGCTAGCAAGAGAAGATACGCAGTATTTT.

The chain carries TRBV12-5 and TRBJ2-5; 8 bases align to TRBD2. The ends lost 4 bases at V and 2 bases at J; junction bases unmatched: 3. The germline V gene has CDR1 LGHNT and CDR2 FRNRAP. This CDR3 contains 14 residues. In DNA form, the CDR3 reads TGTGCTAGTGGTTCGGGACTAGGTCAAGAGACCCAGTACTTC. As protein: CASGSGLGQETQYF. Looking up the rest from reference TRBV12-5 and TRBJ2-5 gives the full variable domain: DARVTQTPRHKVTEMGQEVTMRCQPILGHNTVFWYRQTMMQGLELLAYFRNRAPLDDSGMPKDRFSAEMPDATLATLKIQPSEPRDSAVYFCASGSGLGQETQYFGPGTRLLVL.

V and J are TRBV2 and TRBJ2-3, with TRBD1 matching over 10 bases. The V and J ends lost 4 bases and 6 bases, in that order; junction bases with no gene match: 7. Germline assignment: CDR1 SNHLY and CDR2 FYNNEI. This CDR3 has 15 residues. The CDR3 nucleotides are TGTGCCAGCAGTGGACAGGGGGCGGGTTCGGATACGCAGTATTTT. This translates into CASSGQGAGSDTQYF. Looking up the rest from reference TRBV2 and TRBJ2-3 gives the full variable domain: EPEVTQTPSHQVTQMGQEVILRCVPISNHLYFYWYRQILGQKVEFLVSFYNNEISEKSEIFDDQFSVERPDGSNFTLKIRSTKLEDSAMYFCASSGQGAGSDTQYFGPGTRLTVL.

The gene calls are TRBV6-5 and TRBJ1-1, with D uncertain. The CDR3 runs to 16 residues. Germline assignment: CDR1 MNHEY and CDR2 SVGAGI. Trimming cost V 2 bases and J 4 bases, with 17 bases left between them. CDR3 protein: CASSYPTLTSSTEAFF. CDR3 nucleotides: TGTGCCAGCAGTTACCCTACCCTGACAAGTTCCACTGAAGCTTTCTTT.

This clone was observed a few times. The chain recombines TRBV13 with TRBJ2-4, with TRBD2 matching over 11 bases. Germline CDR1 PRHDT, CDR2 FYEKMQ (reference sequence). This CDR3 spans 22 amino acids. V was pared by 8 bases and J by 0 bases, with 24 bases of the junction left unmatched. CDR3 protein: CASEALGIAGGEKKLAKNIQYF. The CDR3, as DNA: TGTGCCAGCGAAGCCCTCGGGATAGCGGGGGGGGAAAAGAAACTAGCCAAAAACATTCAGTACTTC.

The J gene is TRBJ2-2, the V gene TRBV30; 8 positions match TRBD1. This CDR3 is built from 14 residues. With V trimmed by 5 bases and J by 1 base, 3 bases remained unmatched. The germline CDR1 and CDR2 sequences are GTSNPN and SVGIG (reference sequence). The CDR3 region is CAWSGQGNTGELFF. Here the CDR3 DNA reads TGTGCCTGGTCAGGACAGGGGAACACCGGGGAGCTGTTTTTT.

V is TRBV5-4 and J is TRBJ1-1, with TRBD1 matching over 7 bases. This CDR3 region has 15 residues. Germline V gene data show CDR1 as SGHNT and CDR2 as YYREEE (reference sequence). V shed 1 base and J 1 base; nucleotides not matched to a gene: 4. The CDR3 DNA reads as TGTGCCAGCAGCTTGCAGGGACAGAAGAACACTGAAGCTTTCTTT. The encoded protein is CASSLQGQKNTEAFF.

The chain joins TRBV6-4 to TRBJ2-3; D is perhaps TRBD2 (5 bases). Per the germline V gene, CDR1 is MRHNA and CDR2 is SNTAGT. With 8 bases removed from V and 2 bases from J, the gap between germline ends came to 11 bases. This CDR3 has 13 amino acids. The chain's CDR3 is CASGSRVTDTQYF. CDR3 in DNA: TGTGCCAGCGGGTCGCGGGTCACAGATACGCAGTATTTT.

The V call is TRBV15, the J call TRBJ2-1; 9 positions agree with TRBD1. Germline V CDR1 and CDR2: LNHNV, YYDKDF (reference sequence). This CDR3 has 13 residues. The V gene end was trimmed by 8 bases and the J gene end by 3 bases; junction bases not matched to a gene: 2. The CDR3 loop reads CATRTGDYNEQFF. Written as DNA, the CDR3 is TGTGCCACCCGGACAGGGGACTACAATGAGCAGTTCTTC.

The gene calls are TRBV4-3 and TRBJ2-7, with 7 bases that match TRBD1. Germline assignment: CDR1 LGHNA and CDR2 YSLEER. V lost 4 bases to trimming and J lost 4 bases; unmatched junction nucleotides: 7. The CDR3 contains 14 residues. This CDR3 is CASSLETGRYEQYF. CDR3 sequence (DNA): TGCGCCAGCAGCCTGGAGACAGGGCGATACGAGCAGTACTTC.

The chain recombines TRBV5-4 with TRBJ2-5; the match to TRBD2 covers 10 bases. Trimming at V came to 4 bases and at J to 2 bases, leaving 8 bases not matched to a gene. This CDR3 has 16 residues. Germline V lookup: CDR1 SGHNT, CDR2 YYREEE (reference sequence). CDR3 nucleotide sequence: TGTGCCAGCAGCCCCAGAACTAGCGGGACACAAGAGACCCAGTACTTC. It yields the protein CASSPRTSGTQETQYF.

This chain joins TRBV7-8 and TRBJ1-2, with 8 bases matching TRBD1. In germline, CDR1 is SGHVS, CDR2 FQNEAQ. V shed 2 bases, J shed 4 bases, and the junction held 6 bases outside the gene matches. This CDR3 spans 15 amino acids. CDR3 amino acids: CASSLRTDRAYGYTF. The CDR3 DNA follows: TGTGCCAGCAGCTTAAGAACGGACAGGGCCTATGGCTACACCTTC.